This T cell receptor beta chain was observed in a study of cytomegalovirus exposure and HLA in healthy donors. Across the whole study: The 120 validation repertoires, a later analysis reported, used the same platform as the 600 to 700 repertoires from the first cohort.

The length of the CDR3 is 16 residues. The V and J ends lost 5 bases and 4 bases, in that order; junction bases with no gene match: 8. Germline V gene sequence: CDR1 SEHNR, CDR2 FQNEAQ (reference sequence). This table comes from immunoSEQ multiplex PCR, and its TCRdb copy is limited to in-frame clones, with some not included. The data hold about 110,000 clones, with approximately 86% observed a single time. V and J are TRBV7-9 and TRBJ1-6; TRBD1 aligns across 7 bases. Sequenced material: PBMCs. This receptor was obtained from a woman younger than 30 in good health and CMV-seronegative. The CDR3 reads CASSPGQRFYNSPLHF. DNA of the CDR3: TGTGCCAGCAGCCCGGGACAGCGTTTTTATAATTCACCCCTCCACTTT. Supplemented by reference TRBV7-9 and TRBJ1-6, the full variable domain reads DTGVSQNPRHKITKRGQNVTFRCDPISEHNRLYWYRQTLGQGPEFLTYFQNEAQLEKSRLLSDRFSAERPKGSFSTLEIQRTEQGDSAMYLCASSPGQRFYNSPLHFGNGTRLTVT.